This T cell receptor (beta chain) was sequenced during a study of cytomegalovirus exposure and HLA in healthy donors. Study-wide background: In terms of ancestry, the Caucasian-associated cluster contained around 79% of the 300 to 400 genotyped donors.

General study points: From TCR beta sequences, most subjects' HLA-A and HLA-B alleles were reportedly predicted accurately. In a later analysis, productive TCRs from donors in an Asian-associated ancestry cluster reportedly carried fewer N-insertions than the cohort mean. The authors later linked a missense DCLRE1C variant to TCR beta V- and J-gene trimming.

In the PCR, 60 Vbeta and 13 Jbeta primers were used. Generated by immunoSEQ multiplex PCR, the TCRdb table keeps only in-frame clones and is missing some. The sample consists of roughly 100,000 clones, around 77% of them appearing once. About this clone itself: Its antigen is as yet unknown.

Trimming at V came to 6 bases and at J to 8 bases, leaving 10 bases not matched to a gene. The CDR3 is 15 amino acids. Germline V gene data show CDR1 as SNHLY and CDR2 as FYNNEI. J is TRBJ1-5 and V is TRBV2; 10 bases line up with TRBD1. Source material: PBMCs. The TCR sequence derives from a male donor in good health and CMV-seropositive. The CDR3 coding sequence is TGTGCCAGCAGCCGGGGACAGGGGAGAGGAGAGCCCCAGCATTTT. Protein sequence: CASSRGQGRGEPQHF. Together with reference TRBV2 and TRBJ1-5, the CDR3 gives the full variable domain: EPEVTQTPSHQVTQMGQEVILRCVPISNHLYFYWYRQILGQKVEFLVSFYNNEISEKSEIFDDQFSVERPDGSNFTLKIRSTKLEDSAMYFCASSRGQGRGEPQHFGDGTRLSIL.